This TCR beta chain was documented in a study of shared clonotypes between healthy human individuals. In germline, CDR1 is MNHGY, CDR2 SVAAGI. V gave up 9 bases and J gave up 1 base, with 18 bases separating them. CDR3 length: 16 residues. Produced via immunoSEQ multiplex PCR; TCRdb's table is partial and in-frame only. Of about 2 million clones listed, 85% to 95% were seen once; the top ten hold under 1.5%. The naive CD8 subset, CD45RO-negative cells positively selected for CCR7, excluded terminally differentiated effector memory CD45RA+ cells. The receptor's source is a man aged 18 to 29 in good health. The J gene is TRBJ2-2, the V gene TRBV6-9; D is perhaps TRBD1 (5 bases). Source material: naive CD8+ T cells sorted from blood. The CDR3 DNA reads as TGTGCCAGTACGATCGATCAGGGTTGGAACACCGGGGAGCTGTTTTTT. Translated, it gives CASTIDQGWNTGELFF.